This T cell receptor (beta chain) is drawn from a study of T cell changes during pregnancy in multiple sclerosis. The germline gives CDR1 SGHRS, CDR2 YFSETQ. The CDR3 contains 14 residues. V was pared by 4 bases and J by 5 bases, with 7 bases of the junction left unmatched. Data came from immunoSEQ multiplex PCR; TCRdb stores just in-frame clones and leaves some out. The sample comprises approximately 54,000 clones, about 91% of which are singletons, and about 1% rests with the top ten. This clonotype was obtained from a female donor in good health, enrolled as a control in a pregnancy study. The specimen was peripheral blood, collected after pregnancy. The chain links TRBV5-1 to TRBJ2-5, with 8 nucleotides matching TRBD1. The CDR3 DNA reads as TGCGCCAGCAGCATCTACAGGGGGACGGAGACCCAGTACTTC. This sequence encodes CASSIYRGTETQYF. The full variable domain, its missing parts supplied by reference TRBV5-1 and TRBJ2-5, is KAGVTQTPRYLIKTRGQQVTLSCSPISGHRSVSWYQQTPGQGLQFLFEYFSETQRNKGNFPGRFSGRQFSNSRSEMNVSTLELGDSALYLCASSIYRGTETQYFGPGTRLLVL.